The clone carrying this T cell receptor beta chain was detected only once. What it recognizes is unknown. Germline V gene data show CDR1 as MRHNA and CDR2 as SNTAGT. Losses at the gene ends were 2 bases for V and 5 bases for J; bases not matched to a gene: 6. The CDR3 loop spans 15 amino acids. Clones were read by immunoSEQ multiplex PCR, and TCRdb kept only the in-frame ones, dropping some. Found here are roughly 43,000 clones, approximately 85% of them singletons; the top ten hold about 56%. This sample stems from a study of OX40 agonist ivuxolimab in advanced cancers. Study outcomes and limitations: Expanded clones tended on average to be more numerous among CD8+ T cells than CD4+. Partial responders treated at 0.1-3.0 mg/kg exhibited clonal expansion among the lowest measured.

This chain links TRBV6-4 with TRBJ2-1, with 7 bases matching TRBD2. Sequenced here: CD4+ or CD8+ T cells sorted from blood, sampled in a trial of the OX40 agonist ivuxolimab. This sequence was found in an adult with an advanced solid tumor such as melanoma, head and neck, liver or kidney cancer. DNA for the CDR3: TGTGCCAGCAGTGACAGAGTAGCGGGTAACAATGAGCAGTTCTTC. It yields the protein CASSDRVAGNNEQFF.